This TCR beta chain appears in the sequencing data of a study of cytomegalovirus exposure and HLA in healthy donors (dated by TCRdb to about 2017). Context from the whole study: An earlier analysis of 550 to 700 of the donors reported about 250 Gb of sequence data and 100 million to 140 million unique TCR beta sequences from around 200 million T cells. An early release that covered some 640 HLA-typed donors contained about 290 gigabases of sequencing data and around 80 million unique TCR sequences. Of the approximately 400 genotyped donors, less than 85% were placed in the genetic ancestry cluster associated with self-reported Caucasian donors. The study aimed to test whether cataloging public T cell receptors could reveal signatures of past pathogen exposure. Using immunosequencing, the study profiled T cell repertoires from 550 to 750 subjects and related those repertoires to cytomegalovirus serostatus. Along with the roughly 700-subject first cohort, a separate validation cohort of more than 90 different subjects was used. To predict cytomegalovirus infection status, the study combined high-throughput TCR immunosequencing, statistical association of individual TCRs with disease status, and machine learning. A later analysis re-examined previously published TCR beta repertoires from around 670 donors and added high-resolution HLA genotyping to investigate patterns of TCR occurrence. Rather than using new phenotypic data, the later analysis identified candidate immune exposures from TCR beta sequences and from how often those sequences occurred across donors. In an earlier analysis of 587 of the donors, high-throughput TCR beta sequencing was used to judge whether each TCR beta V gene segment behaved as functional or pseudogenic. Donor age, sex, ethnicity and CMV serostatus were collected together with the repertoire data. A later genetic analysis used genome-wide SNP genotypes for about 65% of the roughly 670 donors, treating that subset as a discovery cohort. All discovery cohort repertoires had been generated using a single sequencing platform. HLA typing included class I and class II loci at four-digit resolution. Typing coverage varied by locus: about 620-630 donors for A, B, C, DRB1 and DQB1; about 520 for DQA1; around 570 for DPA1; approximately 490 for DPB1. Roughly five DR-DQ haplotypes were handled as single units for association and clustering, since linkage in the cohort was strong. On average, around 230,000 unique TCR beta nucleotide sequences were sequenced per donor among roughly 430 genotyped donors of the cohort, with 15% to 20% of those sequences being non-productive.

Libraries came from the immunoSEQ multiplex PCR assay. The multiplex PCR relied on a mix of 60 forward primers for TCR Vbeta segments and 13 reverse primers for TCR Jbeta segments. A multiplex PCR assay on genomic DNA amplified the CDR3 region of rearranged TCR beta genes. Amplified TCR beta libraries were sequenced as 87-base-pair reads on the Illumina HiSeq System. On the authors' methods: A later analysis counted 75 million to 100 million unique TCR beta chains across the 500 to 850 repertoires, and about 10 million of these chains were shared by at least two donors. Raw reads were error-corrected and collapsed into unique sequences by a nearest-neighbor algorithm in which closely related sequences were merged to remove PCR and sequencing errors. To assign V, D and J gene segments, CDR3 sequences were aligned to IMGT reference sequences. Each retained sequence needed at least a six-nucleotide match to both a V gene segment and a J gene segment. A rearrangement was called productive if the CDR3 had no stop codons and remained in frame with V and J, and every other rearrangement was called non-productive. Following IMGT convention, CDR3 was defined as the stretch from the second conserved V-encoded cysteine up to the conserved J-encoded phenylalanine. The earlier analysis of some 550 of the donors excluded any sequence lacking an unambiguous match to a single V gene segment. An earlier analysis of several hundred of the donors called V segments functional above 56.7% productive rearrangements and segregating when the between-donor standard deviation exceeded 5%. A statistical classification framework was built for diagnosing cytomegalovirus status from the catalog of TCR beta chain sequences. In a later analysis, V and J genes were assigned by comparing TCR nucleotide sequences against IMGT/GENE-DB human TR gene sequences. A later analysis assigned CDR3 sequences and most-parsimonious VDJ recombination scenarios with the TCRdist pipeline. A later analysis defined each TCR beta chain by its CDR3 amino acid sequence plus V-gene family, and excluded reads lacking a unique V-gene family. As a way to deal with suspected cross-contamination and a sequencing artifact, a later analysis dropped 450 to 600 nucleotide sequences that were highly shared and had low generation probability. A later analysis calculated a clonal expansion index for each public chain from normalized within-repertoire ranks of inferred template counts. A later analysis computed generation probabilities with a VDJ recombination model fitted to out-of-frame rearrangements, and checked the results against IGoR. A later analysis scored TCR-TCR, TCR-HLA and TCR-CMV co-occurrence with hypergeometric tests, applying a repertoire-size bias correction to TCR pairs. A later analysis estimated false discovery rates by permuting HLA or CMV assignments 20 times. In a later analysis, co-occurring TCRs were grouped using DBSCAN, with TCRdist sequence similarity added in when clustering inside HLA-allele-positive subsets. Repertoires with fewer than 30,000 or more than 120,000 public chains were left out of co-occurrence clustering, as were five repertoires with anomalous nucleotide sharing. Drawn from immuneACCESS, this table holds only the in-frame rearrangements with V and J called that TCRdb kept. Clones are partly lost; checked studies trace under half to an unresolved V gene and leave the rest unexplained. That table furnishes V, J and clone size, whereas the DNA furnished D and trimming. This sample has some 130,000 clones in its table, and 80% to 90% of those were observed once. More than 4% of the sample lies in the top ten.

As encoded in the germline V gene, CDR1 is LGHNA while CDR2 is YSLEER. The CDR3 measures 15 amino acids from cysteine to phenylalanine. The read is trimmed to its CDR3 DNA, 45 bases read in frame from base 1. Germline trimming amounts to 3 bases on V and 4 bases on J, with 6 as the count of junction bases outside the gene matches. Overall results and qualifications from the work: Linkage disequilibrium might explain the correlated functional status among segregating V segments, but an unknown experimental factor could not be ruled out. In a later analysis, several top co-occurrence clusters were reported to appear linked to parvovirus B19, influenza, CMV and Epstein-Barr virus. A later genetic analysis associated a missense DCLRE1C variant with V-gene and J-gene trimming of TCR beta chains, and an independent cohort replicated the association. Some IMGT-functional V segments, including TRBV6-2 and TRBV6-3, could not be told apart with the 87-base-pair reads, so those segments were excluded. The classifier was reported to diagnose cytomegalovirus status with high specificity and sensitivity in both the original and validation cohorts. A later analysis found that HLA-associated TCR beta chains were more clonally expanded and had lower generation probabilities than equally common non-associated chains. According to a later analysis, most CMV-associated TCR beta chains appeared to be HLA-restricted, and the HLA associations seemed to be driven largely by CMV exposure. A cluster of highly shared sequence variants was judged likely to be a technical artifact of the sequencing pipeline. According to a later analysis, TCR association rates differed among HLA loci, with DRB1 alleles showing the most associated TCRs and HLA-C alleles showing the fewest. Because HLA typing was unavailable for some donors at each locus, only the typed subset was used in association tests. In vitro tests confirmed that a few of the cytomegalovirus-associated TCR beta chains recognize cytomegalovirus antigens. Because counts were too low, about 18 rarely observed V segments, including chromosome 9 orphons, were excluded from the earlier analysis of 587 of the donors. A further reported finding was that TCR beta sequences accurately predicted the HLA-A and HLA-B alleles for most subjects in the first cohort. Most TCR sequences were observed very rarely across donors, whereas some public TCRs were present in many individuals. When HLA alleles, especially DR and DQ, strongly co-occurred, attributing TCR associations to individual alleles was difficult. In an earlier analysis of approximately 590 of the donors, most TCR beta V segments were observed in productive rearrangements about 87% or about 30% of the time, broadly matching IMGT annotations. At a false discovery rate of 0.05, a later analysis linked around 17,000 TCR beta sequences to specific HLA alleles. In a later genetic analysis, fewer N-insertions in productive TCRs were reported among donors in an Asian-associated ancestry cluster than the approximately 710-donor mean. Roughly uniform sequencing depth across donors was assumed in presence/absence analyses, although this assumption may not hold. Immune exposure information for the cohort was limited to CMV serostatus. This cohort had only TCR beta chains sequenced, and the lack of alpha or paired-chain data limited which features could be detected. In the study, some 160 TCR beta chains were listed as associated with cytomegalovirus. According to the authors, the approach could potentially be generalized to other disease states and immunological phenotypes.

With regard to this clone: Its antigen is currently not known. Base qualities are not recorded, but no much larger clone differs from it by a single base.

In total, fewer than 750 healthy bone marrow donors made up the cohort. At the time of sampling, every cohort member was nominally healthy, though immune exposures that went unrecorded were likely present. The donor was CMV seronegative and belonged to the group of 320 or so seronegative cohort members. A peripheral blood sample was provided by each donor, and peripheral blood mononuclear cells were used for TCR beta sequencing. The Qiagen DNeasy Blood Extraction Kit was used to extract genomic DNA from the blood cell samples. The clonotype originates from a woman in her 30s in good health and CMV-seronegative. Sequences were obtained from PBMCs. The rearrangement combines TRBV4-3 with TRBJ1-2; 9 junctional bases match TRBD1. The nucleotide sequence reads as follows: TGCGCCAGCAGCCAGGGCACAGGGGGCAGCTATGGCTACACCTTC. It translates to CASSQGTGGSYGYTF.